The 17 T cell receptor beta chains presented below share a single source sample, sequenced in a study of OX40 agonist ivuxolimab in advanced cancers. Profiled with immunoSEQ multiplex PCR; TCRdb holds only in-frame clones, not every one. The sample has fewer than 85,000 clones, approximately 86% seen once. Sequencing was performed on CD4+ or CD8+ T cells sorted from blood, taken in a trial of the OX40 agonist ivuxolimab. Receptor source: an adult with an advanced solid tumor such as melanoma, head and neck, liver or kidney cancer.

The chain is built from TRBV10-3 and TRBJ2-5; 7 positions agree with TRBD2. From germline, CDR1 is ENHRY and CDR2 SYGVKD. Trimming removed 2 bases from V and 1 base from J; junction bases left unmatched: 4. The CDR3 extends over 15 amino acids. CDR3 bases: TGTGCCATCAGTGAGCCGTGGGGGGGCCAAGAGACCCAGTACTTC. Translation: CAISEPWGGQETQYF.

The chain has TRBV28 and TRBJ2-3; 8 bases are shared with TRBD1. The V segment lost 4 bases and the J segment 4 bases; nucleotides outside the gene matches: 7. CDR1 and CDR2 (germline): MDHEN, SYDVKM. This CDR3 region has 15 residues. As DNA, the CDR3 is TGTGCCAGCAGTTACTCAGGGGGCTTTTCAGATACGCAGTATTTT. This sequence encodes CASSYSGGFSDTQYF.

The CDR3 region is CASSLVHTGELFF. DNA of the CDR3: TGTGCCAGCAGCTTGGTCCACACCGGGGAGCTGTTTTTT. The chain joins TRBV5-5 to TRBJ2-2; unclear D gene. V lost 0 bases, J lost 3 bases, and 3 bases lay in between. The germline V gene encodes CDR1 SGHKS and CDR2 YYEKEE (reference sequence). The length of the CDR3 is 13 residues.

The genes are TRBV11-2 and TRBJ1-6, with a possible D match to TRBD1 (6 bases). V lost 2 bases and J 7 bases, leaving 12 bases between the germline ends. Germline V lookup: CDR1 SGHAT, CDR2 FQNNGV. This CDR3 is 15 amino acids long. As DNA, the CDR3 is TGTGCCAGCAGCTTACAGGACAGATTGAATTCACCCCTCCACTTT. Its translation: CASSLQDRLNSPLHF.

This chain's CDR3 is CASSLGQNYGYTF. The CDR3 DNA reads TGTGCCAGCAGCTTAGGACAGAACTATGGCTACACCTTC. This chain uses TRBV7-6 with TRBJ1-2; possible D gene TRBD1, 5 bases. CDR1 is SGHVS and CDR2 is FNYEAQ in the germline V gene. The CDR3 loop spans 13 amino acids. V was cut by 1 base and J by 2 bases, with 5 bases left in between.

A word on this clone: The sample holds other DNA sequences that translate to the same CDR3. The chain couples TRBV7-3 to TRBJ2-3; D possibly corresponds to TRBD2 (5 bases). CDR1 and CDR2 from the germline V gene are SGHTA and FQGTGA. CDR3 size: 14 residues. Trimming shortened V by 0 bases and J by 1 base, and 5 bases separated the two germline ends. The CDR3 DNA reads TGTGCCAGCAGCTTAACGGGAGGCACAGATACGCAGTATTTT. Encoded protein: CASSLTGGTDTQYF. Full variable domain (remainder filled in from reference TRBV7-3 and TRBJ2-3): GAGVSQTPSNKVTEKGKYVELRCDPISGHTALYWYRQSLGQGPEFLIYFQGTGAADDSGLPNDRFFAVRPEGSVSTLKIQRTERGDSAVYLCASSLTGGTDTQYFGPGTRLTVL.

This clone was seen a single time. The chain joins TRBV5-4 to TRBJ2-6; TRBD1 is a possible D gene (5 bases). With 0 bases removed from V and 0 bases from J, the gap between germline ends came to 7 bases. Germline lookup yields CDR1 SGHNT and CDR2 YYREEE (reference sequence). The CDR3 length is 16 residues. The CDR3 reads CASSLGQSSGANVLTF. The CDR3, as DNA: TGTGCCAGCAGCTTGGGACAGTCCTCTGGGGCCAACGTCCTGACTTTC.

Comments on this clone: The sample contains more than one DNA sequence encoding this CDR3. The V and J genes are TRBV5-1 and TRBJ1-4; tentative D call: TRBD1 (5 bases). The germline V and J ends were trimmed by 0 bases and 6 bases, with 12 bases remaining between them. The CDR3 extends over 15 amino acids. Germline V gene data show CDR1 as SGHRS and CDR2 as YFSETQ. The CDR3 reads CASSLGARGDEKLFF. For the CDR3, the DNA is TGCGCCAGCAGCTTGGGGGCGAGGGGTGATGAAAAACTGTTTTTT.

The chain couples TRBV2 to TRBJ2-3; 7 nucleotides line up with TRBD1. The V gene's germline CDR1 is SNHLY and CDR2 FYNNEI. Losses at the gene ends were 5 bases for V and 2 bases for J; bases not matched to a gene: 4. The CDR3 runs 14 residues. The DNA for the CDR3 is TGTGCCAGCAGTCAACAGGGGTACACAGATACGCAGTATTTT. Amino acids: CASSQQGYTDTQYF.

This clone was counted between two and nine times. CDR3 amino acids: CASSLSSGGDTGELFF. The CDR3 DNA reads TGTGCCAGCAGCTTGTCAAGCGGGGGAGACACCGGGGAGCTGTTTTTT. The chain has TRBV5-4 and TRBJ2-2; 8 bases map to TRBD2. The germline CDR1 and CDR2 sequences are SGHNT and YYREEE (reference sequence). Trimming cost V 1 base and J 3 bases; bases outside gene matches: 5. CDR3 length: 16 amino acids.

V gene TRBV28 combines with J gene TRBJ2-5; 8 nucleotides align to TRBD1. The better agreement between TRBJ2-7 and the DNA end casts doubt on the J call. From germline, CDR1 is MDHEN and CDR2 SYDVKM. The CDR3 extends over 12 amino acids. The CDR3 DNA is TGTGCCAGCAGTAGGACAGGGTACGAGCAGTACTTC. Encoded protein: CASSRTGYEQYF.

The V and J genes are TRBV9 and TRBJ2-1; 7 bases map to TRBD2. V dropped 0 bases and J dropped 7; count of bases not matched to a gene: 16. Germline lookup yields CDR1 SGDLS and CDR2 YYNGEE. The CDR3 is made up of 18 amino acids. CDR3 sequence: CASSVAPGSQSGDNEQFF. The CDR3 bases are TGTGCCAGCAGCGTAGCCCCCGGGTCGCAAAGCGGGGATAATGAGCAGTTCTTC.

This clone was picked up one time. The rearrangement joins TRBV7-2 to TRBJ2-3, with 8 bases lining up with TRBD2. This CDR3 has 15 residues. The germline gives CDR1 SGHTA, CDR2 FQGNSA. Trimming at V came to 5 bases and at J to 3 bases, leaving 7 bases not matched to a gene. CDR3 protein: CASSRGTSGTDTQYF. In DNA, the CDR3 is TGTGCCAGCAGCCGAGGGACTAGTGGGACAGATACGCAGTATTTT.

The genes are TRBV7-3 and TRBJ2-7; D is possibly TRBD1 or TRBD2 (5 bases each). The CDR3 covers 13 residues. Germline lookup yields CDR1 SGHTA and CDR2 FQGTGA. Trimming took 5 bases from V and 3 from J, leaving 11 bases between them. The CDR3 DNA follows: TGTGCCAGCAGCCCGGGACCTAACTACGAGCAGTACTTC. Protein product: CASSPGPNYEQYF.

This chain joins TRBV10-3 and TRBJ1-4; D gene uncertain. Germline CDR1 reads ENHRY; CDR2 reads SYGVKD. V gave up 6 bases and J gave up 6 bases, with 11 bases separating them. There are 13 residues in the CDR3. The DNA for the CDR3 is TGTGCCATCAGCCCGGATCCCTATGAAAAACTGTTTTTT. Translated, it gives CAISPDPYEKLFF.

The chain carries TRBV11-2 and TRBJ1-1; 7 bases agree with TRBD1. Looked up from germline, CDR1 is SGHAT and CDR2 is FQNNGV. This CDR3 contains 15 residues. V was clipped by 0 bases and J by 5 bases; unmatched bases: 6. In DNA, the CDR3 is TGTGCCAGCAGCTTAGATCCAGGGGGGGAAACTGAAGCTTTCTTT. Protein: CASSLDPGGETEAFF.

The chain is built from TRBV19 and TRBJ1-5; tentative D call: TRBD1 (6 bases). Trimming left V 8 bases short and J 6 bases short, with 14 bases between. Germline CDR1 is LNHDA and CDR2 is SQIVND (reference sequence). CDR3 length: 13 amino acids. The CDR3 spells CASHRGATQPQHF. For the CDR3, the DNA is TGTGCCAGTCATAGGGGGGCCACTCAGCCCCAGCATTTT.